The 15 T cell receptor beta chains below were found in one sample sequenced in a study of cytomegalovirus exposure and HLA in healthy donors. Produced via immunoSEQ multiplex PCR; TCRdb's table is partial and in-frame only. The data hold 80,000 to 100,000 clones, with roughly 93% observed a single time. What was sequenced was PBMCs. The receptors here all came from a young man in good health and CMV-seronegative.

The rearrangement links TRBV6-4 to TRBJ2-1, with TRBD1 matching over 8 bases. This CDR3 has 16 residues. Looked up from germline, CDR1 is MRHNA and CDR2 is SNTAGT. The trim removed 1 base at V and 6 bases at J, leaving 8 bases unmatched. CDR3 DNA sequence: TGTGCCAGCAGTGACTGGGGCCAGGGGGCCAGCAATGAGCAGTTCTTC. Encoded protein: CASSDWGQGASNEQFF.

V usage is TRBV18 and J usage is TRBJ2-4; TRBD2 might be the D (5 bases). The CDR3 contains 15 residues. Trimming took 6 bases from V and 6 from J, leaving 18 bases between them. Germline V gene lookup returns CDR1 KGHSH and CDR2 LQKENI. The CDR3 protein is CASSPGVDEGNIQYF. CDR3 in DNA: TGTGCCAGCTCGCCCGGCGTAGATGAGGGAAACATTCAGTACTTC.

This chain connects TRBV2 to TRBJ1-1; maybe TRBD1 (6 bases). Trimming removed 5 bases from V and 1 base from J, with 11 bases in between. This CDR3 spans 14 amino acids. Germline CDR1 is SNHLY and CDR2 is FYNNEI. Written as DNA, the CDR3 is TGTGCCAGCAGTAGGACAGAAAAGAACACTGAAGCTTTCTTT. Translated: CASSRTEKNTEAFF.

The V gene is TRBV5-1, the J gene TRBJ1-2; tentatively, D is TRBD1 (5 bases). In germline, CDR1 is SGHRS, CDR2 YFSETQ. The V and J ends lost 4 bases and 6 bases respectively, with 13 bases between them. This CDR3 is 13 amino acids long. The CDR3 sequence is CASSTQGRDGYTF. The CDR3 DNA is TGCGCCAGCAGCACGCAGGGCAGGGATGGCTACACCTTC. Supplemented by reference TRBV5-1 and TRBJ1-2, the full variable domain reads KAGVTQTPRYLIKTRGQQVTLSCSPISGHRSVSWYQQTPGQGLQFLFEYFSETQRNKGNFPGRFSGRQFSNSRSEMNVSTLELGDSALYLCASSTQGRDGYTFGSGTRLTVV.

The rearrangement joins TRBV7-3 to TRBJ2-1, with 7 nucleotides matching TRBD2. The V gene end was trimmed by 0 bases and the J gene end by 6 bases; junction bases not matched to a gene: 8. Per germline, CDR1 SGHTA and CDR2 FQGTGA. The CDR3 runs to 16 residues. CDR3 protein: CASSLTAASGPNEQFF. The CDR3 nucleotides read TGTGCCAGCAGCTTAACAGCGGCTAGCGGCCCCAATGAGCAGTTCTTC. Filled out from reference TRBV7-3 and TRBJ2-1, the complete variable domain reads GAGVSQTPSNKVTEKGKYVELRCDPISGHTALYWYRQSLGQGPEFLIYFQGTGAADDSGLPNDRFFAVRPEGSVSTLKIQRTERGDSAVYLCASSLTAASGPNEQFFGPGTRLTVL.

The rearrangement uses TRBV5-1 and TRBJ2-6; D possibly corresponds to TRBD1 (6 bases). This CDR3 spans 16 amino acids. V shed 4 bases and J shed 2 bases, with 13 bases lying between them. Germline values: CDR1 SGHRS, CDR2 YFSETQ. The CDR3 spells CASSLTGSAGANVLTF. The DNA of the CDR3 is TGCGCCAGCAGCCTAACAGGGAGCGCTGGGGCCAACGTCCTGACTTTC.

The chain has TRBV14 and TRBJ2-2; tentatively, D is TRBD1 (5 bases). The CDR3 length is 15 residues. From germline, CDR1 is SGHDN and CDR2 FVKESK. V was shortened by 2 bases and J by 4 bases, with 11 bases between the two germline ends. In nucleotides, the CDR3 is TGTGCCAGCAGCCAACCCCAGGGATCCACCGGGGAGCTGTTTTTT. It encodes CASSQPQGSTGELFF.

The chain links TRBV7-8 to TRBJ2-5, with a tentative D call TRBD1 (5 bases). CDR1 and CDR2 (germline): SGHVS, FQNEAQ. Trimming left V 6 bases short and J 0 bases short, with 8 bases between. The length of the CDR3 is 13 residues. The CDR3 is CASRDKHQETQYF. The DNA of the CDR3 is TGTGCCAGCAGGGACAAACACCAAGAGACCCAGTACTTC.

CDR3 coding DNA: TGTGCCAGCAGCTTACAGTCCTATGGCTACACCTTC. Translated, it gives CASSLQSYGYTF. The V and J genes are TRBV7-9 and TRBJ1-2; D is uncertain. CDR3 length equals 12 residues. V lost 2 bases to trimming and J lost 4 bases, with 5 bases between them. The germline gives CDR1 SEHNR, CDR2 FQNEAQ (reference sequence).

This chain links TRBV6-4 with TRBJ2-2; TRBD1 is a possible D gene (8 bases). Trimming stripped 2 bases from V and 5 bases from J, with 30 bases between. Germline lookup yields CDR1 MRHNA and CDR2 SNTAGT. This CDR3 has 21 amino acids. The CDR3: CASSDQGGLLDRVFVTGELFF. CDR3 sequence (DNA): TGTGCCAGCAGTGACCAGGGAGGGCTATTGGACAGGGTTTTCGTAACCGGGGAGCTGTTTTTT.

The chain carries TRBV19 and TRBJ2-3, with TRBD2 identical over 9 bases. CDR3 length equals 15 residues. CDR1 and CDR2 (germline): LNHDA, SQIVND (reference sequence). Trimming cost V 3 bases and J 2 bases; bases outside gene matches: 3. This CDR3 reads CASSILAGTTDTQYF. The CDR3 DNA reads TGTGCCAGTAGTATTCTAGCGGGAACCACAGATACGCAGTATTTT.

This clone was seen once. This chain connects TRBV11-2 to TRBJ2-2; 7 nucleotides align to TRBD1. There are 17 residues in the CDR3. V gave up 5 bases and J gave up 6 bases; unmatched junction bases: 15. CDR1 and CDR2 (germline): SGHAT, FQNNGV. The chain's CDR3 is CASSEGVRQGRPGELFF. Written as DNA, the CDR3 is TGTGCCAGCAGCGAGGGCGTCCGACAGGGACGACCCGGGGAGCTGTTTTTT.

The chain carries TRBV7-9 and TRBJ2-1; D not resolved. CDR3 length equals 11 residues. Trimming took 1 base from V and 9 from J, leaving 4 bases between them. Germline-derived CDR1 and CDR2 are SEHNR and FQNEAQ (reference sequence). This CDR3 reads CASSLGGEQFF. CDR3 bases: TGTGCCAGCAGCTTAGGAGGTGAGCAGTTCTTC. Full variable domain (rest looked up from reference TRBV7-9 and TRBJ2-1): DTGVSQNPRHKITKRGQNVTFRCDPISEHNRLYWYRQTLGQGPEFLTYFQNEAQLEKSRLLSDRFSAERPKGSFSTLEIQRTEQGDSAMYLCASSLGGEQFFGPGTRLTVL.

The rearrangement links TRBV9 to TRBJ2-7; tentatively, D is TRBD2 (6 bases). The V end lost 1 base, the J end lost 0 bases, and 11 bases lay between the germline ends. There are 15 residues in the CDR3. In germline, CDR1 is SGDLS, CDR2 YYNGEE. The CDR3 spells CASSVTAGSSYEQYF. Written as DNA, the CDR3 is TGTGCCAGCAGCGTAACCGCGGGGAGCTCCTACGAGCAGTACTTC. Full variable domain (outside the CDR3, taken from reference TRBV9 and TRBJ2-7): DSGVTQTPKHLITATGQRVTLRCSPRSGDLSVYWYQQSLDQGLQFLIQYYNGEERAKGNILERFSAQQFPDLHSELNLSSLELGDSALYFCASSVTAGSSYEQYFGPGTRLTVT.

The genes are TRBV6-6 and TRBJ2-3; 7 bases agree with TRBD2. Germline V CDR1 and CDR2: MNHNY, SVGAGI (reference sequence). The CDR3 sequence is 15 residues long. The ends lost 7 bases at V and 2 bases at J; junction bases unmatched: 9. DNA for the CDR3: TGTGCCAGCACCACACCTAGCGGACCCACAGATACGCAGTATTTT. Translation: CASTTPSGPTDTQYF.